This entry features one TCR beta chain sequence. Given a much more abundant clone one base away, this may be a read error. Stable Graves' hyperthyroidism denoted no ophthalmopathy progression over 18 months. Patients aged 18 to 65 had newly diagnosed hyperthyroidism that had lasted under 2 months. The study left out patients who had uncontrolled infection, other autoimmune disease, pregnancy or lactation. V was shortened by 5 bases and J by 12 bases, with 14 bases between the two germline ends. The CDR3 loop spans 12 amino acids. Germline lookup yields CDR1 SGHAT and CDR2 FQDESV (reference sequence). The entry originates in a study of T cells in Graves' hyperthyroidism and ophthalmopathy. The TCR beta CDR3 regions underwent amplification using RNA transcripts as the source. The study used the HTBI primer set for a first-round RT-PCR of the TCR CDR3. In TCRdb, the multiplex PCR reads were re-called with MiXCR into one record per CDR3 protein. The table includes a few hundred thousand distinct CDR3 sequences, around 25% detected once.

Source material: blood. The chain uses TRBV11-1 and TRBJ2-1; weak D call: TRBD2 (6 bases). This TCR was recovered from a man aged 45 to 65 with Graves' hyperthyroidism. The CDR3 nucleotides read TGTGCCAGCAGCCTGACTAGGGGTGGGCAGTTCTTC. Translating it yields CASSLTRGGQFF.